This T cell receptor (beta chain) was sequenced in a study of T-cell memory formation after mild COVID-19. The overall study: TCR clusters showed largely donor specificity.

Remarks on this clonotype: What it recognizes is unknown.

This CDR3 is built from 12 residues. Germline V CDR1 and CDR2: SGHAT, FQDESV (reference sequence). Trimming cost V 5 bases and J 8 bases, with 12 bases left between them. Researchers used 5'RACE with constant-segment primers to make TCR alpha and TCR beta cDNA libraries that carry sample barcodes and UMIs. TCRdb re-analysed the 5' RACE reads in MiXCR, keeping a single row per CDR3 protein. Among around 300,000 distinct CDR3 sequences, 15% to 20% were seen once, and the ten largest hold roughly 24%. Study-level results: Clones shrinking between day 15 and 85 showed a balanced CD4/CD8 split, and those that grew later tilted toward CD4+. Cross-reactive memory seemingly joined, as some responding clones were found in pre-infection memory.

The source material was PBMCs or a T cell subset sorted from them (not recorded which). V gene TRBV11-1 combines with J gene TRBJ1-1, with D possibly matching TRBD1 (5 bases). The TCR comes from a man younger than 35 who had mild COVID-19 (a few samples of this study predate the infection). Cell type and time point are not known. CDR3 sequence reads: CASSERQREAFF. CDR3 nucleotide sequence: TGTGCCAGCAGCGAACGACAGAGGGAAGCTTTCTTT.